Presented here are 12 T cell receptor beta chains from one specimen sequenced in a study of OX40 agonist ivuxolimab in advanced cancers. The library was generated by the immunoSEQ multiplex PCR assay. TCRdb obtained this table from immuneACCESS and retained in-frame rearrangements with V and J assigned. These tables miss some clones; where compared with another copy, unresolved V genes account for less than half of the shortfall, and the remainder is unexplained. The sample has 95,000 to 100,000 clones on record, about 80% of them singletons. Almost 1.5% of the sample is taken by the ten largest. This specimen was CD4+ or CD8+ T cells sorted from blood, taken in a trial of the OX40 agonist ivuxolimab. Every receptor here comes from an adult with an advanced solid tumor such as melanoma, head and neck, liver or kidney cancer.

This clone was seen a few times. The chain couples TRBV5-4 to TRBJ1-1; D ambiguous. V was cut by 0 bases and J by 3 bases, with 6 bases left in between. This CDR3 has 13 amino acids. Per germline, CDR1 SGHNT and CDR2 YYREEE (reference sequence). CDR3 in amino acids: CASSLEWDTEAFF. The CDR3 region has the DNA TGTGCCAGCAGCTTGGAATGGGACACTGAAGCTTTCTTT.

The CDR3 DNA is TGTGCCAGCAGCGTGAGCGGGGGCAAGTCAGATACGCAGTATTTT. Its protein is CASSVSGGKSDTQYF. The chain employs TRBV5-4 and TRBJ2-3; 8 nucleotides line up with TRBD2. The V gene's germline CDR1 is SGHNT and CDR2 YYREEE (reference sequence). V lost 4 bases, J lost 4 bases, and 8 bases stayed unmatched. The CDR3 covers 15 residues.

The chain has TRBV18 and TRBJ1-3; 9 positions match TRBD1. The CDR3 is made up of 15 amino acids. The J segment lost 3 bases and the V segment lost 5 bases, leaving 5 bases of the junction unmatched. Germline V gene data show CDR1 as KGHSH and CDR2 as LQKENI. DNA for the CDR3: TGTGCCAGCTCATCACAGGGGGCGCTTGGAAACACCATATATTTT. It translates to CASSSQGALGNTIYF.

This clone was seen just once. The V call is TRBV7-2, the J call TRBJ1-5; D not certain. The germline V and J ends were trimmed by 3 bases and 11 bases, with 11 bases remaining between them. Germline CDR1 and CDR2: SGHTA and FQGNSA. The CDR3 contains 12 residues. The CDR3 DNA sequence: TGTGCCAGCAGCTTCTTTGGAGGGTCCCAGCATTTT. It translates to CASSFFGGSQHF.

The V call is TRBV5-1, the J call TRBJ2-5, with a weak D call TRBD2 (6 bases). V was pared by 4 bases and J by 7 bases, with 14 bases between. Germline CDR1 reads SGHRS; CDR2 reads YFSETQ. The CDR3 runs 13 residues. The CDR3 region has the DNA TGCGCCAGCAGCGAGGGACTTCTGGGGACCCAGTACTTC. It translates to CASSEGLLGTQYF. The full variable domain, completed using reference TRBV5-1 and TRBJ2-5, is KAGVTQTPRYLIKTRGQQVTLSCSPISGHRSVSWYQQTPGQGLQFLFEYFSETQRNKGNFPGRFSGRQFSNSRSEMNVSTLELGDSALYLCASSEGLLGTQYFGPGTRLLVL.

The chain employs TRBV7-6 and TRBJ1-6; no definite D call. The CDR3 extends over 15 amino acids. Trimming pared 5 bases from V and 10 bases from J, leaving 18 bases between. Germline V gives CDR1 SGHVS, CDR2 FNYEAQ. The CDR3, as DNA: TGTGCCAGCAGCCAGGAGACAACCGCATGGTCACCCCTCCACTTT. Translation: CASSQETTAWSPLHF.

Notes on this clone: A read error may account for a junction end that differs from germline. The chain uses TRBV7-9 and TRBJ2-5; TRBD1 matches 9 bases. The CDR3 is 16 amino acids. The V gene's germline CDR1 is SEHNR and CDR2 FQNEAQ (reference sequence). CDR3 protein: CASSFFGTGIQVTQYF. CDR3 DNA sequence: TGTGCCAGCAGCTTTTTCGGGACAGGGATCCAAGTGACCCAGTACTTC.

The V gene is TRBV9, the J gene TRBJ1-4; D is ambiguous. Germline V gives CDR1 SGDLS, CDR2 YYNGEE. The CDR3 is made up of 16 amino acids. V lost 4 bases and J 0 bases, leaving 13 bases between the germline ends. The CDR3, as DNA: TGTGCCAGCAGCTTAAGACCTCTTGCAACTAATGAAAAACTGTTTTTT. This translates into CASSLRPLATNEKLFF.

The V gene is TRBV5-1, the J gene TRBJ2-7; D unresolved. The CDR3 runs 16 residues. Germline V lookup: CDR1 SGHRS, CDR2 YFSETQ. With 0 bases removed from V and 3 bases from J, the gap between germline ends came to 16 bases. The CDR3 loop reads CASSLEGAGQIYEQYF. CDR3 bases: TGCGCCAGCAGCTTGGAAGGTGCTGGGCAGATCTACGAGCAGTACTTC.

The chain is built from TRBV28 and TRBJ1-1; perhaps TRBD1 as D (5 bases). V was trimmed by 5 bases and J by 3 bases, leaving 19 bases between them. This CDR3 region has 16 residues. Germline V CDR1 and CDR2: MDHEN, SYDVKM. The CDR3: CASSPALGGGDTEAFF. The CDR3 coding sequence is TGTGCCAGCAGTCCCGCCCTAGGCGGGGGGGACACTGAAGCTTTCTTT.

V and J are TRBV30 and TRBJ1-1; D is possibly TRBD1 (5 bases). The CDR3 contains 12 residues. V was clipped by 3 bases and J by 5 bases, with 10 bases between them. Germline V lookup: CDR1 GTSNPN, CDR2 SVGIG (reference sequence). The CDR3 reads CAWSRDWTEAFF. CDR3 sequence (DNA): TGTGCCTGGAGCAGGGACTGGACTGAAGCTTTCTTT.

The sample holds a few counts of this clone. The chain recombines TRBV28 with TRBJ2-1; no reliable D call. The length of the CDR3 is 16 residues. Trimming removed 4 bases at V and 0 bases at J, with 13 bases between. Per germline, CDR1 MDHEN and CDR2 SYDVKM. The CDR3 DNA reads as TGTGCCAGCAGTTCCCCGGTGGCGGACTCCTACAATGAGCAGTTCTTC. It yields the protein CASSSPVADSYNEQFF.